Listed below are T cell receptor beta chains from one sample, sequenced in a study of CD8+ T cells in alopecia areata. Measured with immunoSEQ multiplex PCR; TCRdb has only the in-frame clones, and not every one. This table holds 110,000 or so clones, approximately 55% found once. Sequences were derived from CD4+ T cells sorted from blood, sampled at week 24, from a patient treated with tofacitinib. The receptor set was obtained from a human donor with alopecia areata. CDR3s include the opening cysteine and the closing phenylalanine or tryptophan. Fields, in order: J gene, clone size, D gene, V gene, CDR3 DNA, CDR3 protein. D genes are given only for firm matches. Only part of the rows carry a size: once, few, many, or a class if the clone is expanded.

J: TRBJ2-5; size: .; D: .; V: TRBV4-3; DNA: TGCGCCAGCAGCCAAGAGATGGCTAGGAGGGAAGAGACCCAGTACTTC; CDR3: CASSQEMARREETQYF
J: TRBJ2-5; size: .; D: .; V: TRBV29-1; DNA: TGCAGCGTTGAAGGGATCGGAAGCGCCCCAGGGTGGACCCAGTACTTC; CDR3: CSVEGIGSAPGWTQYF
J: TRBJ1-5; size: few; D: .; V: TRBV6-1; DNA: TGTGCCAGCAGTGAAGCGAGTTCTGCCGCCGATCAGCCCCAGCATTTT; CDR3: CASSEASSAADQPQHF
J: TRBJ2-5; size: .; D: TRBD2; V: TRBV7-7; DNA: TGTGCTAGCAGCCCAACTAGCGGGGGTCACCAAGAGACCCAGTACTTC; CDR3: CASSPTSGGHQETQYF
J: TRBJ2-1; size: few; D: .; V: TRBV7-3; DNA: TGTGCCAGCAGCTTAACGGCCCTAGAGCCTGAGCAGTTCTTC; CDR3: CASSLTALEPEQFF
J: TRBJ2-7; size: .; D: .; V: TRBV7-9; DNA: TGTGCCAGCAGCTTAGCGGGGTCCACCTACGAGCAGTACTTC; CDR3: CASSLAGSTYEQYF
J: TRBJ2-3; size: .; D: TRBD2; V: TRBV25-1; DNA: TGTGCCAGCAGTGAATTTCTCACTGGCGGGGGAGGTGGAGATACGCAGTATTTT; CDR3: CASSEFLTGGGGGDTQYF
J: TRBJ1-1; size: .; D: .; V: TRBV7-2; DNA: TGTGCCAGCAGCTTAGGGCGGATTAGAGTCATGAACACTGAAGCTTTCTTT; CDR3: CASSLGRIRVMNTEAFF
J: TRBJ1-2; size: .; D: .; V: TRBV29-1; DNA: TGCAGCGGTCAGGGGTTCGACTATGGCTACACCTTC; CDR3: CSGQGFDYGYTF
J: TRBJ2-3; size: few; D: .; V: TRBV5-8; DNA: TGTGCCAGCAGCTTAGCGGGTAGTACAGATACGCAGTATTTT; CDR3: CASSLAGSTDTQYF
J: TRBJ2-1; size: .; D: .; V: TRBV19; DNA: TGTGCCAGTACGTCTTACAATGAGCAGTTCTTC; CDR3: CASTSYNEQFF
J: TRBJ2-3; size: .; D: .; V: TRBV13; DNA: TGTGCCAGCAGCCGTCAGGGAGGAGATACGCAGTATTTT; CDR3: CASSRQGGDTQYF
J: TRBJ1-6; size: .; D: .; V: TRBV9; DNA: TGTGCCAGCAGCCCACCCGGGACTTCTAATTCACCCCTCCACTTT; CDR3: CASSPPGTSNSPLHF
J: TRBJ2-2; size: few; D: .; V: TRBV19; DNA: TGTGCCAGTAGTAGGACAGTCGGCACCGGGGAGCTGTTTTTT; CDR3: CASSRTVGTGELFF
J: TRBJ2-2; size: .; D: TRBD2; V: TRBV4-3; DNA: TGCGCCAGCAGCCGAGGAGCGGGGCCAAACACCGGGGAGCTGTTTTTT; CDR3: CASSRGAGPNTGELFF
J: TRBJ2-5; size: .; D: .; V: TRBV10-3; DNA: TGTGCCATCAGTGACGACAGGCAAGAGACCCAGTACTTC; CDR3: CAISDDRQETQYF
J: TRBJ1-1; size: .; D: .; V: TRBV29-1; DNA: TGCAGCGTTGGACCCGGACTCAACACTGAAGCTTTCTTT; CDR3: CSVGPGLNTEAFF
J: TRBJ1-1; size: .; D: .; V: TRBV25-1; DNA: TGTGCCAGCAGTAAAGGAGGGGTGAACACTGAAGCTTTCTTT; CDR3: CASSKGGVNTEAFF
J: TRBJ2-3; size: few; D: .; V: TRBV7-8; DNA: TGTGCCAGCAGCTTAGCTGAACTAGCAGATACGCAGTATTTT; CDR3: CASSLAELADTQYF
J: TRBJ2-7; size: once; D: TRBD1; V: TRBV29-1; DNA: TGCAGCCTTGGGACAGGCTGCGAGCAGTACTTC; CDR3: CSLGTGCEQYF
J: TRBJ2-3; size: few; D: TRBD1; V: TRBV30; DNA: TGTGCCTGGAGGAGGACAGGGACGACAGATACGCAGTATTTT; CDR3: CAWRRTGTTDTQYF
J: TRBJ1-2; size: .; D: .; V: TRBV30; DNA: TGTGCCTGGAGTAGGCAGGGGAGCTATGGCTACACCTTC; CDR3: CAWSRQGSYGYTF
J: TRBJ2-7; size: .; D: .; V: TRBV25-1; DNA: TGTGCCGCGGGGCAGTATTACGAGCAGTACTTC; CDR3: CAAGQYYEQYF
J: TRBJ1-1; size: .; D: .; V: TRBV30; DNA: TGTGCCTGGAGTCGTCGGGGTAGAGACACTGAAGCTTTCTTT; CDR3: CAWSRRGRDTEAFF
J: TRBJ2-1; size: .; D: .; V: TRBV2; DNA: TGTGCCAGCTTTGGGCCGCCGGGAGAGCAGTTCTTC; CDR3: CASFGPPGEQFF
J: TRBJ2-3; size: .; D: .; V: TRBV10-3; DNA: TGTGCCATCTCTTACGGGGGGCCTGATACGCAGTATTTT; CDR3: CAISYGGPDTQYF
J: TRBJ2-1; size: .; D: .; V: TRBV7-2; DNA: TGTGCCAGCAGCGATTACAATGAGCAGTTCTTC; CDR3: CASSDYNEQFF
J: TRBJ2-6; size: few; D: .; V: TRBV7-2; DNA: TGTGCCAGCAGCTCGTCACCCGCCGGACTCAACTCTGGGGCCAACGTCCTGACTTTC; CDR3: CASSSSPAGLNSGANVLTF
J: TRBJ2-5; size: .; D: .; V: TRBV30; DNA: TGTGCCTGGAGTGTGTACACCCAAGAGACCCAGTACTTC; CDR3: CAWSVYTQETQYF
J: TRBJ2-1; size: .; D: .; V: TRBV6-6; DNA: TGTGCCACGGGAGCGCCAGTAGACAATGAGCAGTTCTTC; CDR3: CATGAPVDNEQFF
J: TRBJ2-1; size: .; D: .; V: TRBV25-1; DNA: TGTGCCAGCACCGGATACGCCGAGGTGATCTTC; CDR3: CASTGYAEVIF
J: TRBJ2-1; size: .; D: .; V: TRBV11-2; DNA: TGTGCCAGCACGTTATCCTACAATGAGCAGTTCTTC; CDR3: CASTLSYNEQFF
J: TRBJ2-2; size: .; D: TRBD1; V: TRBV4-1; DNA: TGCGCCAGCAGCCTGGGACAGGGGGTAAACACCGGGGAGCTGTTTTTT; CDR3: CASSLGQGVNTGELFF
J: TRBJ1-2; size: .; D: TRBD1; V: TRBV28; DNA: TGTGCCACCCAGGGGGCGCATGGCTACACCTTC; CDR3: CATQGAHGYTF
J: TRBJ1-2; size: .; D: TRBD1; V: TRBV7-8; DNA: TGTGCCAGCAGCTTTCGGACAGGGAAGGGTGGCTACACCTTC; CDR3: CASSFRTGKGGYTF
J: TRBJ2-1; size: .; D: .; V: TRBV29-1; DNA: TGCAGCAAAAGGGCGGTGGGGAATGAGCAGTTCTTC; CDR3: CSKRAVGNEQFF
J: TRBJ1-6; size: .; D: .; V: TRBV9; DNA: TGTGCCAGCAGCCCCGGACCGAGTAATTCACCCCTCCACTTT; CDR3: CASSPGPSNSPLHF
J: TRBJ1-6; size: .; D: TRBD1; V: TRBV30; DNA: TGTGCCTGGAGTGTAAGGGACAGCCTCGGTTCACCCCTCCACTTT; CDR3: CAWSVRDSLGSPLHF
J: TRBJ1-2; size: few; D: .; V: TRBV7-2; DNA: TGTGCCAGCAGCTTAGGCAGCACTAACTATGGCTACACCTTC; CDR3: CASSLGSTNYGYTF
J: TRBJ2-3; size: .; D: .; V: TRBV30; DNA: TGTGCCTGGAGTGTACAAACTTGGGGGGCCGATACGCAGTATTTT; CDR3: CAWSVQTWGADTQYF
J: TRBJ2-6; size: few; D: .; V: TRBV25-1; DNA: TGTGCCAGCAGGCCCTCGGTCTCTGGGGCCAACGTCCTGACTTTC; CDR3: CASRPSVSGANVLTF